Presented here are 19 T cell receptor beta chains from one specimen sequenced in a study of cytomegalovirus exposure and HLA in healthy donors. The PCR made use of 60 Vbeta and 13 Jbeta primers. Generated by immunoSEQ multiplex PCR, the TCRdb table keeps only in-frame clones and is missing some. The data contain 130,000 to 150,000 clones, 70% to 85% of them singletons. Sequencing was done on a sample of PBMCs. These receptors originate from a woman in her sixties or seventies in good health and CMV-seropositive.

This clone was detected only once. The chain carries TRBV6-5 and TRBJ2-3, with 12 bases fitting TRBD2. The germline CDR1 and CDR2 sequences are MNHEY and SVGAGI. Germline trimming cut 4 bases from V and 5 bases from J; bases unmatched to any gene: 4. The CDR3 consists of 15 residues. As DNA, the CDR3 is TGTGCCAGCAGTTCGACTAGCGGGAGTTTAGATACGCAGTATTTT. Encoded protein: CASSSTSGSLDTQYF.

By share, this clone ranks as medium-sized. The CDR3 coding sequence is TGTGCCAGCTCGGAGGGGCCAAGGGAAAAACTGTTTTTT. Protein sequence: CASSEGPREKLFF. V gene TRBV6-5 combines with J gene TRBJ1-4; TRBD1 is a possible D gene (5 bases). The CDR3 spans 13 residues. V shed 8 bases and J shed 8 bases, with 15 bases lying between them. Germline-derived CDR1 and CDR2 are MNHEY and SVGAGI.

The CDR3 loop is CASSLGQGTQYF. In nucleotides, the CDR3 is TGTGCCAGCAGCTTAGGGCAGGGCACGCAGTATTTT. The rearrangement links TRBV7-2 to TRBJ2-3, with D perhaps matching TRBD1 (5 bases). From germline, CDR1 is SGHTA and CDR2 FQGNSA. CDR3 length: 12 residues. V dropped 1 base and J dropped 9 bases, with 8 bases sitting between them. Looking up the rest from reference TRBV7-2 and TRBJ2-3 gives the full variable domain: GAGVSQSPSNKVTEKGKDVELRCDPISGHTALYWYRQSLGQGLEFLIYFQGNSAPDKSGLPSDRFSAERTGGSVSTLTIQRTQQEDSAVYLCASSLGQGTQYFGPGTRLTVL.

The chain uses TRBV6-1 and TRBJ1-2; possibly TRBD1 for D (6 bases). V was clipped by 6 bases and J by 2 bases, with 13 bases between them. CDR1 and CDR2 (germline): MNHNS, SASEGT. This CDR3 contains 14 residues. Here the CDR3 DNA reads TGTGCCAGCAGGTCCAGGGGCGGAAACTATGGCTACACCTTC. This sequence encodes CASRSRGGNYGYTF.

The rearrangement links TRBV19 to TRBJ2-7; possibly TRBD2 for D (6 bases). V was cut by 5 bases and J by 3 bases, with 11 bases left in between. This CDR3 spans 13 amino acids. The V gene's germline CDR1 is LNHDA and CDR2 SQIVND (reference sequence). The CDR3 DNA is TGTGCCAGTAGTCGGGGGACGATCTACGAGCAGTACTTC. This gives the protein CASSRGTIYEQYF.

This clone was observed a few times. The chain links TRBV6-6 to TRBJ2-5; 8 bases line up with TRBD2. The CDR3 loop spans 15 amino acids. The ends lost 5 bases at V and 5 bases at J; junction bases unmatched: 10. Per the germline V gene, CDR1 is MNHNY and CDR2 is SVGAGI (reference sequence). The CDR3 spells CASSPAGGARETQYF. Here the CDR3 DNA reads TGTGCCAGCAGTCCAGCCGGGGGGGCCAGGGAGACCCAGTACTTC.

The chain links TRBV6-5 to TRBJ2-7; a possible D gene is TRBD1 (5 bases). The ends were cut back, 2 bases at V and 5 bases at J, with 13 bases in the middle. The CDR3 length is 14 residues. Germline V CDR1 and CDR2: MNHEY, SVGAGI. The CDR3 sequence is CASSYAAGLHEQYF. As DNA, the CDR3 is TGTGCCAGCAGTTACGCAGCAGGGCTACACGAGCAGTACTTC.

This clone was seen more than once but under ten times. V usage is TRBV9 and J usage is TRBJ2-1; 10 nucleotides align to TRBD2. The CDR3 extends over 16 amino acids. In germline, CDR1 is SGDLS, CDR2 YYNGEE. V dropped 2 bases and J dropped 1; count of bases not matched to a gene: 3. The DNA of the CDR3 is TGTGCCAGCAGCGTTACACTAGCGGGATCCTACAATGAGCAGTTCTTC. It is translated as CASSVTLAGSYNEQFF.

This CDR3 is CASRSPAGDNYNEQFF. CDR3 DNA: TGTGCCAGCAGGTCCCCAGCGGGAGATAACTACAATGAGCAGTTCTTC. This chain joins TRBV27 and TRBJ2-1; the match to TRBD2 covers 8 bases. The germline V gene encodes CDR1 MNHEY and CDR2 SMNVEV (reference sequence). The CDR3 is 16 amino acids. Trimming took 6 bases from V and 3 from J; bases not matched to a gene: 10.

This clone was seen a single time. This rearrangement joins TRBV7-8 to TRBJ2-1, with a weak D call TRBD1 (5 bases). V was shortened by 1 base and J by 10 bases, with 11 bases between the two germline ends. The CDR3 covers 13 residues. Germline V CDR1 and CDR2: SGHVS, FQNEAQ. The CDR3 nucleotides are TGTGCCAGCAGCTTAGTTTCACAGGCCGAGCAGTTCTTC. Translation gives CASSLVSQAEQFF.

The chain recombines TRBV11-2 with TRBJ1-1, with a possible D match to TRBD1 (5 bases). The CDR3 is 15 amino acids. Trimming stripped 4 bases from V and 4 bases from J, with 16 bases between. Per germline, CDR1 SGHAT and CDR2 FQNNGV. The CDR3 reads CASSSSGGWSTEAFF. The CDR3 DNA reads as TGTGCCAGCAGCTCCAGCGGGGGGTGGAGCACTGAAGCTTTCTTT.

V usage is TRBV19 and J usage is TRBJ2-7; TRBD1 agrees at 11 bases. The CDR3 spans 15 residues. The germline gives CDR1 LNHDA, CDR2 SQIVND (reference sequence). The V gene end was trimmed by 0 bases and the J gene end by 7 bases; junction bases not matched to a gene: 5. In DNA form, the CDR3 reads TGTGCCAGTAGTATAGACGGACAGGGGGCGCGTGAGCAGTACTTC. It yields the protein CASSIDGQGAREQYF.

The rearrangement links TRBV2 to TRBJ2-3, with 9 bases fitting TRBD2. CDR1 and CDR2 from the germline V gene are SNHLY and FYNNEI. CDR3 size: 15 residues. V dropped 5 bases and J dropped 7; count of bases not matched to a gene: 10. The CDR3 region is CASSSGSGGSYTQYF. For the CDR3, the DNA is TGTGCCAGCAGTAGCGGGAGCGGGGGGTCATATACGCAGTATTTT.

V is TRBV7-2 and J is TRBJ2-5; D not resolved. The CDR3 runs 13 residues. Deletions cut 1 base from V and 5 bases from J, with 8 bases between. Germline CDR1 is SGHTA and CDR2 is FQGNSA. The CDR3 nucleotides are TGTGCCAGCAGCTTAGTGGTACGGGAGACCCAGTACTTC. Its translation: CASSLVVRETQYF.

The V call is TRBV7-2, the J call TRBJ2-3; the match to TRBD2 covers 7 bases. CDR3 size: 15 residues. V was clipped by 2 bases and J by 4 bases; unmatched bases: 6. The germline gives CDR1 SGHTA, CDR2 FQGNSA. The CDR3 protein is CASSLYGLVADTQYF. In DNA, the CDR3 is TGTGCCAGCAGCTTATACGGACTAGTCGCAGATACGCAGTATTTT.

V usage is TRBV7-2 and J usage is TRBJ2-1; TRBD2 matches at 7 bases. After removal of 3 bases from V and 7 bases from J, the junction contained 9 bases not matched to a gene. Germline CDR1 reads SGHTA; CDR2 reads FQGNSA. There are 15 residues in the CDR3. In DNA, the CDR3 is TGTGCCAGCAGCTTGAATAGCGGGCCAATGAATGAGCAGTTCTTC. Translated, it gives CASSLNSGPMNEQFF. The variable domain in full, completed from reference TRBV7-2 and TRBJ2-1, reads GAGVSQSPSNKVTEKGKDVELRCDPISGHTALYWYRQSLGQGLEFLIYFQGNSAPDKSGLPSDRFSAERTGGSVSTLTIQRTQQEDSAVYLCASSLNSGPMNEQFFGPGTRLTVL.

This chain connects TRBV25-1 to TRBJ1-2, with unresolved D. The V end lost 4 bases, the J end lost 2 bases, and 8 bases lay between the germline ends. Germline V lookup: CDR1 MGHDK, CDR2 SYGVNS. The CDR3 spans 13 residues. CDR3 in amino acids: CASSVTGNYGYTF. CDR3 bases: TGTGCCAGCAGTGTGACGGGAAACTATGGCTACACCTTC.

This chain connects TRBV28 to TRBJ1-5; no firm D call. The germline CDR1 and CDR2 sequences are MDHEN and SYDVKM. The CDR3 length is 15 residues. V was shortened by 3 bases and J by 4 bases, with 13 bases between the two germline ends. The CDR3 DNA follows: TGTGCCAGCAGTTTTTCTGGACGGGGAAATCAGCCCCAGCATTTT. It encodes CASSFSGRGNQPQHF.

The chain combines TRBV27 with TRBJ2-1; 12 bases match TRBD2. This CDR3 contains 16 residues. Germline trimming cut 3 bases from V and 5 bases from J; bases unmatched to any gene: 5. Germline V lookup: CDR1 MNHEY, CDR2 SMNVEV (reference sequence). The CDR3 bases are TGTGCCAGCAGTTTCCTGACTAGCGGGGGCCACAATGAGCAGTTCTTC. Translated: CASSFLTSGGHNEQFF.